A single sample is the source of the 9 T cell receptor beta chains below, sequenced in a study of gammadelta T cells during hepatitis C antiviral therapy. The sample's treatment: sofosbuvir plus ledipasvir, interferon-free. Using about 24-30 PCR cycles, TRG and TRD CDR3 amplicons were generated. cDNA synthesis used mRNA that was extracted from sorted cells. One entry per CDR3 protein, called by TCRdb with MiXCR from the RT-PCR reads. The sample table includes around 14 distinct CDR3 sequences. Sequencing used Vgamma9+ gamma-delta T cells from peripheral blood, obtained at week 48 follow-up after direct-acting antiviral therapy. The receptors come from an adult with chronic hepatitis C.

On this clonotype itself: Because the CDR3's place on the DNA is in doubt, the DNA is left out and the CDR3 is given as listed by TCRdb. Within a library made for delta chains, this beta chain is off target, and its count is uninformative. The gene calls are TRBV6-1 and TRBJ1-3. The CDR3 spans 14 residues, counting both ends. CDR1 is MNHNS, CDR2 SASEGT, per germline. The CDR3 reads CASGDWGAGNTLYF.

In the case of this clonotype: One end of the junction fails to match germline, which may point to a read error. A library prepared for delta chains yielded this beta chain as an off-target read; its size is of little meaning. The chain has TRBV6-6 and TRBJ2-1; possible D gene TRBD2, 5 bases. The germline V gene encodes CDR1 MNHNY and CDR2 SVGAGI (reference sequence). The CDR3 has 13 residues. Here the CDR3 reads CAGSRAAYNEQFF. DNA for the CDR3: TGTGCCGGCAGTCGAGCGGCCTACAATGAGCAGTTCTTC.

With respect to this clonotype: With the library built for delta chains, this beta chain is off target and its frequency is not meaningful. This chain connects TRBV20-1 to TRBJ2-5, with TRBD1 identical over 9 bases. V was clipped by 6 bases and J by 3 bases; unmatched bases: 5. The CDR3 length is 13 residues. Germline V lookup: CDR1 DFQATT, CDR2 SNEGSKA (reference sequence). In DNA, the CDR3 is TGCAGTGCCCCCGGGACAGGGAAAGAGACCCAGTACTTC. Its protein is CSAPGTGKETQYF.

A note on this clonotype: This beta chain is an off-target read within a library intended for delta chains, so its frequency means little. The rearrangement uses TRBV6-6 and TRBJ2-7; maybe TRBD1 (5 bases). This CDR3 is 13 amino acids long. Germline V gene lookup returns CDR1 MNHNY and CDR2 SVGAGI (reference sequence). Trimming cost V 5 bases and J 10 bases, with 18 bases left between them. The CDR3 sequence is CASSDPAGYEQYF. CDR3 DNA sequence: TGTGCCAGCAGTGATCCAGCAGGGTATGAACAGTACTTC.

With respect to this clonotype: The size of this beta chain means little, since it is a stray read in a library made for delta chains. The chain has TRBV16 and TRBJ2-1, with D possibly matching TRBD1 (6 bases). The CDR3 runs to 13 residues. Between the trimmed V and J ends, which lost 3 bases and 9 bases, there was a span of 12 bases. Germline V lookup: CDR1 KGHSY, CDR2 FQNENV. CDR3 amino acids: CASSQGQTAEQFF. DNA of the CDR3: TGTGCCAGCAGCCAGGGACAAACTGCTGAGCAGTTCTTC. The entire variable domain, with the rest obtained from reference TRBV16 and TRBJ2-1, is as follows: GEEVAQTPKHLVRGEGQKAKLYCAPIKGHSYVFWYQQVLKNEFKFLISFQNENVFDETGMPKERFSAKCLPNSPCSLEIQATKLEDSAVYFCASSQGQTAEQFFGPGTRLTVL.

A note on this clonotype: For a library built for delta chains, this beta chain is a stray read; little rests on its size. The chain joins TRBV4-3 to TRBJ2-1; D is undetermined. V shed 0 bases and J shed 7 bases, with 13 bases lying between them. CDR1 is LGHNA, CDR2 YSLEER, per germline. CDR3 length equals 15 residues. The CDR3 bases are TGCGCCAGCAGCCAAGATGGCAGCCGGACGAATGAGCAGTTCTTC. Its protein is CASSQDGSRTNEQFF.

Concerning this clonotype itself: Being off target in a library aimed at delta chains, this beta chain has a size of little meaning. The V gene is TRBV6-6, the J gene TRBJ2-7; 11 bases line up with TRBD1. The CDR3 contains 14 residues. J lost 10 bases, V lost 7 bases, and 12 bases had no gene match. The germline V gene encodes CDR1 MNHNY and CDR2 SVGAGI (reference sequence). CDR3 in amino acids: CASKKSDRGLEQYF. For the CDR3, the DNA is TGTGCCAGCAAAAAATCGGACAGGGGGCTTGAACAGTACTTC.

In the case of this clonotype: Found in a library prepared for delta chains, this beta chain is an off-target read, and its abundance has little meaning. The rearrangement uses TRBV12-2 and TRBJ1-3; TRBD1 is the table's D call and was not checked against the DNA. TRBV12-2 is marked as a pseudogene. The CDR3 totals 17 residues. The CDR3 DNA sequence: TGTGCAAGTCGCGCGAACAGGGGTCAGTCCTCTGGAAACACCATATATTTT. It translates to CASRANRGQSSGNTIYF.

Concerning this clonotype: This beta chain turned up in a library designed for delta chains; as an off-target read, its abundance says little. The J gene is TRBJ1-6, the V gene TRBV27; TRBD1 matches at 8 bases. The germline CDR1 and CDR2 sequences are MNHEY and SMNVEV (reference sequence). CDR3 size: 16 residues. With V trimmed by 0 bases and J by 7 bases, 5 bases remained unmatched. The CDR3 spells CASSLSWTGMNSPLHF. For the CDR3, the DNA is TGTGCCAGCAGTTTATCGTGGACAGGGATGAATTCACCCCTCCACTTT.